This T cell receptor (beta chain) was sequenced for a study of PD-L1 blockade in urothelial cancer. Study overall: In the patient group, about 90% of the roughly 29 were males with bladder-origin urothelial cancer. General observations from the study: The study found that durable-benefit patients expanded tumor-associated blood clones more at 3 weeks.

On this clone: The antigen is undetermined.

Time point denoted: peripheral blood 6 weeks after treatment start. Samples were collected from each patient before treatment and during treatment. Each patient gave between 1 and 8 of them in total. The CDR3 contains 18 residues. In germline, CDR1 is SGDLS, CDR2 YYNGEE. V was trimmed by 0 bases and J by 7 bases, leaving 23 bases between them. Synthetic spike-ins, TCR analog templates, were added into each PCR. Measured with immunoSEQ multiplex PCR; TCRdb has only the in-frame clones, and not every one. The sample has roughly 120,000 clones, around nine tenths seen once; the top ten hold roughly 1.8%.

The gene calls are TRBV9 and TRBJ2-1; D gene unclear. The clonotype originates from a man in his 60s with urothelial cancer. Specimen: PBMCs, collected around atezolizumab (anti-PD-L1) treatment. Here the CDR3 reads CASSVGYRGSFIGNEQFF. CDR3 sequence (DNA): TGTGCCAGCAGCGTAGGATATAGAGGCTCTTTCATCGGGAATGAGCAGTTCTTC. Complete variable domain (other parts from reference TRBV9 and TRBJ2-1): DSGVTQTPKHLITATGQRVTLRCSPRSGDLSVYWYQQSLDQGLQFLIQYYNGEERAKGNILERFSAQQFPDLHSELNLSSLELGDSALYFCASSVGYRGSFIGNEQFFGPGTRLTVL.